The clone carrying this TCR beta chain was seen a single time. Its antigen is not known. These data are taken from a study of cytotoxic CD8 clonotypes in ibrutinib-treated CLL. Study context: After a median of 68 months, around 15 patients stayed remitted and approximately twelve progressed; responses had been partial in some 25 and complete in 2. Study-level results: At progression, clonality fell back toward baseline after rising at ibrutinib response. Public clonotypes occurred uncommonly; on treatment, they contracted or remained stable.

Method: immunoSEQ multiplex PCR; TCRdb's copy keeps in-frame clones and lacks some. The data contain about 180,000 clones, approximately 84% of them singletons. The receptor was isolated from a human donor with chronic lymphocytic leukemia. This specimen consisted of PBMCs, obtained after 24 months of ibrutinib treatment.

DNA for the CDR3: TGCGCCAGCAGCTTGGTACCCCTCCTCCAGGGACAGGGGGGCTATGGCTACACCTTC. Its translation is CASSLVPLLQGQGGYGYTF. V usage is TRBV5-1 and J usage is TRBJ1-2; 11 nucleotides line up with TRBD1. V shed 0 bases, J shed 4 bases, and the junction held 14 bases outside the gene matches. Germline V gene sequence: CDR1 SGHRS, CDR2 YFSETQ. The CDR3 sequence is 19 residues long.